Sequencing of this TCR beta chain was carried out in a study of blood T cell repertoires in COVID-19. About the research overall: Acute and convalescent COVID-19 specimens originated in the United States, Italy and Spain.

Per the germline V gene, CDR1 is MGHRA and CDR2 is YSYEKL. J gave up 4 bases and V 4 bases, and 11 bases lay outside the gene matches. The CDR3 runs 17 residues. Across about two dozen US areas, participants ranged in age from 18 to 89 years. Method: immunoSEQ multiplex PCR; TCRdb's copy keeps in-frame clones and lacks some. The table records around 280,000 clones, 85% to 90% of them present only once. This clonotype was obtained from a woman under 30 with acute COVID-19. Input material: PBMCs or T cells enriched from blood (not recorded which). The chain recombines TRBV4-1 with TRBJ2-2, with 8 bases matching TRBD1. DNA for the CDR3: TGCGCCAGCAGCCCCCTTTGGGCAGGGGGCAGCACCGGGGAGCTGTTTTTT. This gives the protein CASSPLWAGGSTGELFF.